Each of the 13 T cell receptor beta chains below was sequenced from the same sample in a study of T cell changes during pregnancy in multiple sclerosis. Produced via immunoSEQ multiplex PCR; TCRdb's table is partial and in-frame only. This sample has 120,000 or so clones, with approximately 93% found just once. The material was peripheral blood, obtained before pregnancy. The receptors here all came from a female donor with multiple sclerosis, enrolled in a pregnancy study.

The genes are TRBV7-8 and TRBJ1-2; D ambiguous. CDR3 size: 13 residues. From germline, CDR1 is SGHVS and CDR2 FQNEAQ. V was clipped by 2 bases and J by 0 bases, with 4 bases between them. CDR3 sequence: CASSLNTNYGYTF. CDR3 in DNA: TGTGCCAGCAGCTTAAACACTAACTATGGCTACACCTTC.

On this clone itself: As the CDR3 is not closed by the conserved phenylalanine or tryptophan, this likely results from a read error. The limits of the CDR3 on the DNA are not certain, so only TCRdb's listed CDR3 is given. The CDR3: CASSYVIGS. This sequence joins TRBV6-6 and TRBJ2-3; TRBD2 reflects the table's D call only, with no check against the DNA. Germline V CDR1 and CDR2: MNHNY, SVGAGI (reference sequence). 9 amino acids form the CDR3, both terminal residues included.

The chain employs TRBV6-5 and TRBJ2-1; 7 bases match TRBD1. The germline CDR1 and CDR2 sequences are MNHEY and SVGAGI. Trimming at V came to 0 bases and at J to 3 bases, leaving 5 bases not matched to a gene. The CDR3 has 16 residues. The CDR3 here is CASSYSKGGGYNEQFF. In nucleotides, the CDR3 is TGTGCCAGCAGTTACTCGAAAGGGGGCGGCTACAATGAGCAGTTCTTC.

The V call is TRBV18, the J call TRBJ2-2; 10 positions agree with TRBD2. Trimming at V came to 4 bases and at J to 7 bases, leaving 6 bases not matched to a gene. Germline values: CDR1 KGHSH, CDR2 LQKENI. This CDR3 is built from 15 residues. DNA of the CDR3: TGTGCCAGCTCACGGGGACTAGCGTCCAGCGGGGAGCTGTTTTTT. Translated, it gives CASSRGLASSGELFF.

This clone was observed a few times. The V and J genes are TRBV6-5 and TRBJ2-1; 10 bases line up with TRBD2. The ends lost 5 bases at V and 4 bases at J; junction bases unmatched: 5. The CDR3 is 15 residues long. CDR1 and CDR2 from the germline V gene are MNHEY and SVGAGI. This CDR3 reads CASSTGLADYNEQFF. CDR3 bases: TGTGCCAGCAGTACAGGACTAGCGGATTACAATGAGCAGTTCTTC.

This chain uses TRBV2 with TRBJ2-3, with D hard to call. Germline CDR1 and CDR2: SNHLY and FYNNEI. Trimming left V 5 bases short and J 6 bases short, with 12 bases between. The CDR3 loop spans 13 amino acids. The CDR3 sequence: CASSPSITDTQYF. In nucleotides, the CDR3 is TGTGCCAGCAGTCCCTCTATAACTGATACGCAGTATTTT.

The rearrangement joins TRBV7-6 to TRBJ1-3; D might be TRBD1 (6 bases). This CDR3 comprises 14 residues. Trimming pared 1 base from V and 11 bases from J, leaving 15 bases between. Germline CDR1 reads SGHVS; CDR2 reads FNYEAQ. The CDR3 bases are TGTGCCAGCAGCTTAGACCACGGACAGAGGCCCATATATTTT. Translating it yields CASSLDHGQRPIYF.

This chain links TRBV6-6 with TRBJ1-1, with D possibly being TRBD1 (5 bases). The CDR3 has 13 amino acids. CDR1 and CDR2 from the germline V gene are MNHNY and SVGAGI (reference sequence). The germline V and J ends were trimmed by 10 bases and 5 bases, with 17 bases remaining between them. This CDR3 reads CATTGVGRTEAFF. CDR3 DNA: TGTGCCACTACGGGGGTCGGTCGGACTGAAGCTTTCTTT.

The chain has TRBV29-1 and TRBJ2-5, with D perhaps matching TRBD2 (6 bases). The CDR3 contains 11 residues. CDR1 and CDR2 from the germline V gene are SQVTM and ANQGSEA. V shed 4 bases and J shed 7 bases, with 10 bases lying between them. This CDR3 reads CSVAQGGTQYF. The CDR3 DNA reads TGCAGCGTTGCCCAGGGAGGGACCCAGTACTTC.

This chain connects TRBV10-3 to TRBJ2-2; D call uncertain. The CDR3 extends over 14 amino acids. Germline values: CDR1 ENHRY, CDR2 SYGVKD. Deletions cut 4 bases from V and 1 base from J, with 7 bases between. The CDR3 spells CAISVPLNTGELFF. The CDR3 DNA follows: TGTGCCATCAGTGTCCCCTTGAACACCGGGGAGCTGTTTTTT.

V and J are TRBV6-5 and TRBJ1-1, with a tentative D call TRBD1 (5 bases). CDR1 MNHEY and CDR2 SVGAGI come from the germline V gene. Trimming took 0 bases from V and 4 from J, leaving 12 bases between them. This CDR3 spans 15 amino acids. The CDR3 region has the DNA TGTGCCAGCAGTTACTCGGAAGTCGGGGGCACTGAAGCTTTCTTT. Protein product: CASSYSEVGGTEAFF.

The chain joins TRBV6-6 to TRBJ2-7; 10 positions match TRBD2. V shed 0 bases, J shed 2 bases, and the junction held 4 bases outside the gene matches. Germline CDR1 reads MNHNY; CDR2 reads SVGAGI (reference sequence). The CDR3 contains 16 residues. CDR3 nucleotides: TGTGCCAGCAGTTACTCGCATAGCGGGGGGACCTACGAGCAGTACTTC. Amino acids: CASSYSHSGGTYEQYF.

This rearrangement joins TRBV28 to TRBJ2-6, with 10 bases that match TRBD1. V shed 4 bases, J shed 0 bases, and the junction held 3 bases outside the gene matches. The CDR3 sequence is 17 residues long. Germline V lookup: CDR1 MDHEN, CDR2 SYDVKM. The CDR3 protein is CASSWDRGRSGANVLTF. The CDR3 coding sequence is TGTGCCAGCAGTTGGGACAGGGGCCGCTCTGGGGCCAACGTCCTGACTTTC.